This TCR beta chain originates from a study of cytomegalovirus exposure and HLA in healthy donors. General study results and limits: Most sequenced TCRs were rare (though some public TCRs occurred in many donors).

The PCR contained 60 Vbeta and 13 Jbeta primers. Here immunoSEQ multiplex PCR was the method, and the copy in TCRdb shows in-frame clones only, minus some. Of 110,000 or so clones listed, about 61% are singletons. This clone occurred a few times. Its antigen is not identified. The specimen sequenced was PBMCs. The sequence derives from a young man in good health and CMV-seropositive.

CDR3 bases: TGTGCCAGCAGCTTCGGGACAGGCTACGAGCAGTACTTC. Translation gives CASSFGTGYEQYF. The chain recombines TRBV11-2 with TRBJ2-7, with 8 bases aligning to TRBD1. Germline V lookup: CDR1 SGHAT, CDR2 FQNNGV. Germline trimming cut 3 bases from V and 3 bases from J; bases unmatched to any gene: 1. This CDR3 is built from 13 residues.